This T cell receptor (beta chain) derives from a study of T cells after posttransplantation cyclophosphamide. Study-level points and caveats: Donor CD8+ memory clones often dominated recipient blood repertoires at later times. TRB clonality was highly associated with recipient CMV seropositivity and reactivation. TRB overlap between skin or GI tissue T cells and blood was limited.

Assay: immunoSEQ multiplex PCR; the TCRdb copy retains only in-frame clones and omits some. The repertoire holds roughly 11,000 clones, with around 81% as singletons. Control samples came 1 year after myeloablative marrow transplants with methotrexate plus calcineurin inhibitor. This CDR3 contains 17 residues. From germline, CDR1 is SGHAT and CDR2 FQDESV (reference sequence). The V end lost 4 bases, the J end lost 0 bases, and 19 bases lay between the germline ends. A note on this clone: Antigen specificity is unknown.

The sequence derives from a male patient in his 30s who received an allogeneic stem cell transplant from an unrelated donor, was CMV-positive, and had acute GVHD only. Some T cells may possibly be graft donor cells. The chain combines TRBV11-1 with TRBJ2-7; the D gene is possibly TRBD2 (7 bases). The sample in question was PBMCs, obtained around 350 days after allogeneic stem cell transplant with calcineurin inhibitor and methotrexate. This CDR3 is CASSSVGAGANSYEQYF. The CDR3 DNA sequence: TGTGCCAGCAGCTCCGTGGGGGCGGGGGCGAACTCCTACGAGCAGTACTTC.